Shown below are 10 T cell receptor beta chains from a single sample sequenced in a study of shared clonotypes between healthy human individuals. Sequencing used immunoSEQ multiplex PCR; TCRdb keeps in-frame clones, though not all of them. This sample has about 530,000 clones, with 75% to 80% found just once. The sequencing sample was made of PBMCs. These receptors all come from a woman aged 40 to 50 in good health. Some clones in this sample may be carry-over from other donors' samples.

This clone was counted a single time. This sample also contains other DNA sequences that code for the same CDR3. J is TRBJ2-1 and V is TRBV11-3; D is ambiguous. Trimming took 5 bases from V and 6 from J, leaving 8 bases between them. Germline loops: CDR1 SGHNT, CDR2 YENEEA. The CDR3 consists of 12 residues. In nucleotides, the CDR3 is TGTGCCAGCAGCAAGACCGGCAATGAGCAGTTCTTC. This encodes CASSKTGNEQFF.

This clone is a singleton in its sample. This rearrangement joins TRBV10-2 to TRBJ1-2; D remains unclear. Germline V gene data show CDR1 as WSHSY and CDR2 as SAAADI. V lost 0 bases to trimming and J lost 0 bases, with 8 bases between them. The CDR3 has 15 amino acids. Here the CDR3 reads CASSESHGTNYGYTF. CDR3 sequence (DNA): TGCGCCAGCAGTGAGTCGCACGGAACTAACTATGGCTACACCTTC.

In the case of this clone: The sample contains more than one DNA sequence encoding this CDR3. The chain recombines TRBV7-3 with TRBJ2-3, with no clear D. V lost 2 bases and J lost 3, with 3 bases in between. Germline V CDR1 and CDR2: SGHTA, FQGTGA. The CDR3 runs to 12 residues. CDR3 region: CASSLGTDTQYF. In DNA form, the CDR3 reads TGTGCCAGCAGCTTAGGTACAGATACGCAGTATTTT.

This chain connects TRBV28 to TRBJ1-4; the match to TRBD1 covers 7 bases. V lost 6 bases, J lost 8 bases, and 12 bases stayed unmatched. The CDR3 is 15 residues long. Germline CDR1 is MDHEN and CDR2 is SYDVKM. CDR3 region: CASSRDAGTVEKLFF. In DNA, the CDR3 is TGTGCCAGCAGCCGCGACGCCGGGACAGTCGAAAAACTGTTTTTT.

The chain links TRBV7-2 to TRBJ2-1, with D possibly being TRBD1 (6 bases). Per germline, CDR1 SGHTA and CDR2 FQGNSA. V was clipped by 2 bases and J by 5 bases, with 16 bases between them. The CDR3 runs to 16 residues. This CDR3 is CASSLNRGSRHNEQFF. The CDR3 DNA reads as TGTGCCAGCAGCTTAAATAGGGGGTCGAGGCACAATGAGCAGTTCTTC.

The chain couples TRBV19 to TRBJ1-1; D unclear. The CDR3 consists of 13 residues. CDR1 is LNHDA and CDR2 is SQIVND in the germline V gene (reference sequence). The V end lost 10 bases, the J end lost 5 bases, and 17 bases lay between the germline ends. The CDR3 protein is CATNRPGGTEAFF. Written as DNA, the CDR3 is TGTGCCACCAACCGCCCGGGAGGTACTGAAGCTTTCTTT.

The V call is TRBV6-5, the J call TRBJ1-1, with D possibly matching TRBD1 (6 bases). The CDR3 loop spans 16 amino acids. CDR1 and CDR2 (germline): MNHEY, SVGAGI. The V end lost 2 bases, the J end lost 4 bases, and 17 bases lay between the germline ends. CDR3 loop: CASSYQGQPIVTEAFF. The CDR3 bases are TGTGCCAGCAGTTACCAAGGACAGCCTATAGTCACTGAAGCTTTCTTT.

The V call is TRBV27, the J call TRBJ2-2, with D tentatively TRBD2 (5 bases). CDR1 MNHEY and CDR2 SMNVEV come from the germline V gene (reference sequence). The CDR3 extends over 15 amino acids. V was shortened by 5 bases and J by 6 bases, with 16 bases between the two germline ends. The CDR3 loop reads CASSPPPDSSGELFF. CDR3 DNA: TGTGCCAGCAGTCCCCCCCCGGACTCATCCGGGGAGCTGTTTTTT.

The chain couples TRBV5-1 to TRBJ1-1; D remains ambiguous. The CDR3 has 14 amino acids. Trimming removed 1 base from V and 1 base from J, with 8 bases in between. The V gene's germline CDR1 is SGHRS and CDR2 YFSETQ. This CDR3 is CASSLRVGNTEAFF. CDR3 in DNA: TGCGCCAGCAGCTTGAGAGTCGGGAACACTGAAGCTTTCTTT.

The chain is built from TRBV27 and TRBJ1-1; 10 bases fit TRBD1. CDR3 length equals 13 residues. V shed 6 bases, J shed 4 bases, and the junction held 2 bases outside the gene matches. The V gene's germline CDR1 is MNHEY and CDR2 SMNVEV (reference sequence). The CDR3 bases are TGTGCCAGCAGAAGGGACAGGGGCACTGAAGCTTTCTTT. Protein sequence: CASRRDRGTEAFF.